The 21 T cell receptor beta chains in this list originate from one sample, sequenced in a study of T cells in Graves' hyperthyroidism and ophthalmopathy. Amplified TCR beta CDR3 regions came from RNA transcripts. With the HTBI primer set, the TCR CDR3 went through a first round of RT-PCR. TCRdb used MiXCR to reprocess the multiplex PCR reads, holding one entry per CDR3 protein. Among roughly 580,000 distinct CDR3 sequences listed, about 45% were seen once. The sample consisted of peripheral blood or thyroid tissue (not recorded which). These receptors originate from a young woman with Graves' hyperthyroidism.

This clonotype came up once. V and J are TRBV25-1 and TRBJ2-2; 7 bases line up with TRBD1. Trimming took 5 bases from V and 0 from J; bases not matched to a gene: 6. The CDR3 is made up of 16 amino acids. Germline CDR1 and CDR2: MGHDK and SYGVNS. The CDR3 protein is CASSPGDSANTGELFF. CDR3 in DNA: TGTGCCAGCAGTCCTGGGGACAGCGCGAACACCGGGGAGCTGTTTTTT.

The genes are TRBV7-6 and TRBJ2-1, with D tentatively TRBD1 (5 bases). This CDR3 spans 15 amino acids. V was clipped by 1 base and J by 7 bases, with 14 bases between them. CDR1 is SGHVS, CDR2 FNYEAQ, per germline. This CDR3 is CASSLGWQGRNEQFF. CDR3 DNA: TGTGCCAGCAGCTTAGGGTGGCAGGGAAGGAATGAGCAGTTCTTC.

This clonotype has a handful of counts. V and J are TRBV6-5 and TRBJ1-2; D is unclear. Deletions cut 2 bases from V and 5 bases from J, with 9 bases between. CDR1 and CDR2 (germline): MNHEY, SVGAGI. The CDR3 has 13 amino acids. The DNA of the CDR3 is TGTGCCAGCAGTTACCCGGCAGAGTATGGCTACACCTTC. This gives the protein CASSYPAEYGYTF.

As concerns this clonotype: The junction shows a germline mismatch at one end, possibly a read error. The chain is built from TRBV10-3 and TRBJ1-6; D is perhaps TRBD1 (5 bases). CDR1 and CDR2 (germline): ENHRY, SYGVKD. This CDR3 is 15 amino acids long. Here the CDR3 DNA reads TGTGCCAGCAGTTACGGCGGGGCTCTGAATTCACCCCTCCACTTT. Amino acid sequence: CASSYGGALNSPLHF.

As regards this clonotype: This may be a read error, as it is one base from a much larger clone. The CDR3 region has the DNA TGTGCCAGCAGTCTACCGGGACAGGGGGCGAGGAGCACTGAAGCTTTCTTT. Protein sequence: CASSLPGQGARSTEAFF. The chain carries TRBV7-9 and TRBJ1-1, with 12 nucleotides matching TRBD1. The trim removed 6 bases at V and 4 bases at J, leaving 12 bases unmatched. Germline-derived CDR1 and CDR2 are SEHNR and FQNEAQ (reference sequence). The CDR3 has 17 residues.

The chain has TRBV2 and TRBJ2-7, with TRBD2 matching over 8 bases. CDR3 size: 13 residues. Germline assignment: CDR1 SNHLY and CDR2 FYNNEI. Trimming cost V 8 bases and J 1 base; bases outside gene matches: 4. The DNA of the CDR3 is TGTGCCAGCGAAGCGGGAGTATCCTACGAGCAGTACTTC. It translates to CASEAGVSYEQYF.

The chain carries TRBV10-3 and TRBJ1-5; possibly TRBD1 for D (5 bases). With 0 bases removed from V and 2 bases from J, the gap between germline ends came to 29 bases. The CDR3 runs 22 residues. Germline lookup yields CDR1 ENHRY and CDR2 SYGVKD. CDR3 nucleotide sequence: TGTGCCATCAGTGAGTCGGAGGCATCAACATTGTGGGGCCTACGAGGCAATCAGCCCCAGCATTTT. As protein: CAISESEASTLWGLRGNQPQHF.

This chain connects TRBV7-8 to TRBJ2-2; 14 nucleotides line up with TRBD2. V was pared by 6 bases and J by 5 bases, with 5 bases of the junction left unmatched. Looked up from germline, CDR1 is SGHVS and CDR2 is FQNEAQ. This CDR3 contains 16 residues. The CDR3 nucleotides are TGTGCCAGCAGGGGACTAGCGGGAGAAAGTACCGGGGAGCTGTTTTTT. As protein: CASRGLAGESTGELFF.

The chain joins TRBV25-1 to TRBJ1-1, with 8 bases aligning to TRBD1. This CDR3 region has 13 residues. The ends lost 8 bases at V and 7 bases at J; junction bases unmatched: 9. In germline, CDR1 is MGHDK, CDR2 SYGVNS. CDR3 protein: CASVGQGAGEAFF. CDR3 in DNA: TGTGCCAGCGTGGGGCAGGGGGCCGGTGAAGCTTTCTTT.

Of note for this clonotype: At one of its ends the junction is not consistent with the germline gene, which may arise from a read error. The chain uses TRBV10-3 and TRBJ2-5, with 7 positions matching TRBD2. Germline V gene sequence: CDR1 ENHRY, CDR2 SYGVKD. CDR3 length: 15 amino acids. CDR3 region: CASSRTPGGQETQYF. DNA for the CDR3: TGTGCCAGCAGTCGAACCCCGGGAGGCCAAGAGACCCAGTACTTC.

This rearrangement joins TRBV29-1 to TRBJ1-2; possible D gene TRBD1, 5 bases. V was cut by 6 bases and J by 8 bases, with 28 bases left in between. CDR3 length: 16 amino acids. The germline CDR1 and CDR2 sequences are SQVTM and ANQGSEA. The CDR3: CSVPTGRGVRPRGYTF. CDR3 sequence (DNA): TGCAGCGTCCCCACCGGGCGGGGGGTAAGGCCACGGGGCTACACCTTC.

J is TRBJ1-3 and V is TRBV7-3, with a possible D match to TRBD1 (6 bases). V lost 6 bases, J lost 0 bases, and 15 bases lay in between. The germline V gene has CDR1 SGHTA and CDR2 FQGTGA. This CDR3 has 16 amino acids. The CDR3 DNA is TGTGCCAGCAGTTGGGACAAGCAATCCTCTGGAAACACCATATATTTT. This sequence encodes CASSWDKQSSGNTIYF.

The sample holds one count of this clonotype. The J gene is TRBJ2-7, the V gene TRBV7-9; D gene unclear. The CDR3 sequence is 15 residues long. The V end was cut by 6 bases, the J end by 2 bases, with 17 bases between. Germline CDR1 SEHNR, CDR2 FQNEAQ (reference sequence). The CDR3 region is CASSSDWAEAYEQYF. The CDR3 nucleotides read TGTGCCAGCAGTTCGGATTGGGCAGAAGCCTACGAGCAGTACTTC. Full variable domain (rest looked up from reference TRBV7-9 and TRBJ2-7): DTGVSQNPRHKITKRGQNVTFRCDPISEHNRLYWYRQTLGQGPEFLTYFQNEAQLEKSRLLSDRFSAERPKGSFSTLEIQRTEQGDSAMYLCASSSDWAEAYEQYFGPGTRLTVT.

This clonotype was counted between two and nine times. The chain joins TRBV2 to TRBJ1-5; a possible D gene is TRBD1 (5 bases). CDR1 is SNHLY, CDR2 FYNNEI, per germline. V lost 6 bases to trimming and J lost 0 bases, with 9 bases between them. CDR3 size: 14 residues. In DNA form, the CDR3 reads TGTGCCAGCAGGAAGCAGGGTAGCAATCAGCCCCAGCATTTT. Its translation is CASRKQGSNQPQHF.

This clonotype was recorded a few times. This chain links TRBV12-3 or TRBV12-4 with TRBJ2-7; D gene unclear. Trimming pared 3 bases from V and 6 bases from J, leaving 18 bases between. The CDR3 loop spans 15 amino acids. In DNA form, the CDR3 reads TGTGCCAGCAGTTTCATAAGAAGCAGCCTCGCCGAGCAGTACTTC. Its translation is CASSFIRSSLAEQYF.

DNA of the CDR3: TGTGCCAGCAGTGGACTAGCCCAGTACTTC. Translated: CASSGLAQYF. V usage is TRBV2 and J usage is TRBJ2-5, with TRBD2 as a possible D gene (6 bases). The CDR3 extends over 10 amino acids. Germline V gene sequence: CDR1 SNHLY, CDR2 FYNNEI. Trimming removed 4 bases from V and 9 bases from J, with 6 bases in between. The full variable domain, rest sourced from reference TRBV2 and TRBJ2-5, is EPEVTQTPSHQVTQMGQEVILRCVPISNHLYFYWYRQILGQKVEFLVSFYNNEISEKSEIFDDQFSVERPDGSNFTLKIRSTKLEDSAMYFCASSGLAQYFGPGTRLLVL.

On this clonotype itself: A read error is possible here, since a much larger clone lies one base away. This chain connects TRBV20-1 to TRBJ1-5, with D unresolved. This CDR3 is 13 amino acids long. The germline gives CDR1 DFQATT, CDR2 SNEGSKA (reference sequence). CDR3: CGAQMELNQPQHF. CDR3 in DNA: TGCGGTGCTCAGATGGAATTAAATCAGCCCCAGCATTTT.

This clonotype came up many times. The chain combines TRBV6-6 with TRBJ1-5; unclear D gene. This CDR3 contains 13 residues. Trimming left V 6 bases short and J 6 bases short, with 12 bases between. Germline CDR1 and CDR2: MNHNY and SVGAGI (reference sequence). In DNA form, the CDR3 reads TGTGCCAGCAGCATCAACTGGGGTCAGCCCCAGCATTTT. Translating it yields CASSINWGQPQHF.

Ten or more counts support this clonotype. The J gene is TRBJ2-7, the V gene TRBV29-1; 8 bases align to TRBD1. The V and J ends lost 7 bases and 3 bases, in that order; junction bases with no gene match: 5. CDR3 size: 12 residues. The germline V gene encodes CDR1 SQVTM and CDR2 ANQGSEA. The CDR3 nucleotides are TGCAGCGCGGGACAGGCCCACTACGAGCAGTACTTC. This codes for CSAGQAHYEQYF.

This clonotype was counted ten times or more. The chain employs TRBV7-9 and TRBJ1-5; 7 positions agree with TRBD1. Trimming removed 0 bases from V and 2 bases from J; junction bases left unmatched: 4. The V gene's germline CDR1 is SEHNR and CDR2 FQNEAQ (reference sequence). The CDR3 covers 16 residues. The CDR3 loop is CASSLAAGGGNQPQHF. In DNA form, the CDR3 reads TGTGCCAGCAGCTTAGCGGCAGGGGGAGGCAATCAGCCCCAGCATTTT. Filled out from reference TRBV7-9 and TRBJ1-5, the complete variable domain reads DTGVSQNPRHKITKRGQNVTFRCDPISEHNRLYWYRQTLGQGPEFLTYFQNEAQLEKSRLLSDRFSAERPKGSFSTLEIQRTEQGDSAMYLCASSLAAGGGNQPQHFGDGTRLSIL.

This clonotype was recorded many times. The gene calls are TRBV24-1 and TRBJ1-5; TRBD1 matches at 9 bases. CDR1 is KGHDR and CDR2 is SFDVKD in the germline V gene. The ends lost 2 bases at V and 1 base at J; junction bases unmatched: 5. The CDR3 has 17 amino acids. The CDR3 DNA sequence: TGTGCCACCAGTGATTCTCCGACAGGGGGGAGCAATCAGCCCCAGCATTTT. Amino acids: CATSDSPTGGSNQPQHF.